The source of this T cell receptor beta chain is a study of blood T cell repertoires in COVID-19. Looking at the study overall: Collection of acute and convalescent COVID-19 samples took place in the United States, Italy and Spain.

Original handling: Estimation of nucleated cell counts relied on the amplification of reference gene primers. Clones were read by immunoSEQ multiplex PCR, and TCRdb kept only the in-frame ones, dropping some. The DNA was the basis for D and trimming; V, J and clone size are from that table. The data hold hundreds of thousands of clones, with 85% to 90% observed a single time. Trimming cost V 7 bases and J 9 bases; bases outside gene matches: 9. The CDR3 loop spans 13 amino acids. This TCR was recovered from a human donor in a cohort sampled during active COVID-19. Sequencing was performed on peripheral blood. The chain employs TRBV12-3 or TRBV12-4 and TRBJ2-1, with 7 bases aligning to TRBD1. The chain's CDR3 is CASTIQGNGEQFF. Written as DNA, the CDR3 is TGTGCCAGCACCATACAGGGGAACGGTGAGCAGTTCTTC.